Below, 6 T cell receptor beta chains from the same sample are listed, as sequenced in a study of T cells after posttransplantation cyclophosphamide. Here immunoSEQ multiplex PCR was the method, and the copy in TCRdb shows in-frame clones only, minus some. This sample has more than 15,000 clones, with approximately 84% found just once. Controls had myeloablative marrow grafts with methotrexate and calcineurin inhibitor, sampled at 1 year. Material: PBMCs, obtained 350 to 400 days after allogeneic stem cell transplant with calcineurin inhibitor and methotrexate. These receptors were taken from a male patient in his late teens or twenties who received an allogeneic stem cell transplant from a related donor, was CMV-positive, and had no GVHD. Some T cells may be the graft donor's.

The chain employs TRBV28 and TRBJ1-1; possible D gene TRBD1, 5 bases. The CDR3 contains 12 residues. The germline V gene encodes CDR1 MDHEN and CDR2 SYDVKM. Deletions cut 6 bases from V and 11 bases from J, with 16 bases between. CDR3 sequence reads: CASSLTGTAAFF. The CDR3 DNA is TGTGCCAGCAGCTTGACCGGGACTGCGGCTTTCTTT. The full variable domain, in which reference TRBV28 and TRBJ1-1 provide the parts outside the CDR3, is DVKVTQSSRYLVKRTGEKVFLECVQDMDHENMFWYRQDPGLGLRLIYFSYDVKMKEKGDIPEGYSVSREKKERFSLILESASTNQTSMYLCASSLTGTAAFFGQGTRLTVV.

CDR3 nucleotide sequence: TGTGCCAGCAGCTTAAACCCGGGAGGGCTCTACGAGCAGTACTTC. It encodes CASSLNPGGLYEQYF. The rearrangement links TRBV7-2 to TRBJ2-7; 8 nucleotides align to TRBD2. CDR3 length: 15 amino acids. CDR1 is SGHTA and CDR2 is FQGNSA in the germline V gene. V trimming: 2 bases; J trimming: 3 bases; junction bases outside the gene matches: 6.

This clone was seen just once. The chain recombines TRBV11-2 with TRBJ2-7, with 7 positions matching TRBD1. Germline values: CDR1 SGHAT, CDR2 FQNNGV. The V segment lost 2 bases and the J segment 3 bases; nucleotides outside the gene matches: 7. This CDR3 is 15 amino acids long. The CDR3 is CASSLTGDSDYEQYF. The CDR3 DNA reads TGTGCCAGCAGCTTAACCGGGGACAGTGACTACGAGCAGTACTTC.

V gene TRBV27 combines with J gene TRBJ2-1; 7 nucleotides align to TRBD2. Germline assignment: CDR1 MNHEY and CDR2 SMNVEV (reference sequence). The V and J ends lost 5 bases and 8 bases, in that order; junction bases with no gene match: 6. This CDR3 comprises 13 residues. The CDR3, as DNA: TGTGCCAGCAGTGTCGCAGGGAGGGATGAGCAGTTCTTC. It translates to CASSVAGRDEQFF.

The chain's CDR3 is CASSTDSRRELFF. In DNA, the CDR3 is TGTGCCAGTAGTACCGACAGTCGCCGGGAACTGTTTTTT. This chain joins TRBV19 and TRBJ1-4, with TRBD1 as a possible D gene (5 bases). Germline lookup yields CDR1 LNHDA and CDR2 SQIVND (reference sequence). V lost 4 bases, J lost 12 bases, and 15 bases lay in between. The CDR3 length is 13 residues. Full variable domain (outside the CDR3, taken from reference TRBV19 and TRBJ1-4): DGGITQSPKYLFRKEGQNVTLSCEQNLNHDAMYWYRQDPGQGLRLIYYSQIVNDFQKGDIAEGYSVSREKKESFPLTVTSAQKNPTAFYLCASSTDSRRELFFGSGTQLSVL.

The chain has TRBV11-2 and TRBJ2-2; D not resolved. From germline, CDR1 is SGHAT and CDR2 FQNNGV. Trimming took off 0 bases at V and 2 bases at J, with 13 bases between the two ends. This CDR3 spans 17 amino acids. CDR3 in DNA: TGTGCCAGCAGCTTAGATGGAGCTAGAGGTAACACCGGGGAGCTGTTTTTT. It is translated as CASSLDGARGNTGELFF.